The 26 T cell receptor beta chains below come from one sample, sequenced in a study of T cells in Graves' hyperthyroidism and ophthalmopathy. Amplification yielded TCR beta CDR3 regions, with RNA transcripts as the source. HTBI primers were used for first-round RT-PCR of the TCR CDR3. Each CDR3 protein gets one entry after TCRdb re-called the multiplex PCR reads with MiXCR. Found here are 300,000 to 450,000 distinct CDR3 sequences, more than 11% of them singletons; the top ten hold 8% to 13%. Sequencing used blood. Receptors were obtained from a woman aged 60-75 years with Graves' hyperthyroidism.

The CDR3 DNA reads as TGTGCCAGCAGTTTGCCCGGACAGGGGATCGAGCAGTACTTC. It encodes CASSLPGQGIEQYF. The gene calls are TRBV28 and TRBJ2-7; 9 bases fit TRBD1. The CDR3 is made up of 14 amino acids. Germline V gene data show CDR1 as MDHEN and CDR2 as SYDVKM. The J segment lost 6 bases and the V segment lost 3 bases, leaving 6 bases of the junction unmatched.

This clonotype has only a few counts. The V call is TRBV10-3, the J call TRBJ1-2; the match to TRBD1 covers 11 bases. After removal of 7 bases from V and 4 bases from J, the junction contained 5 bases not matched to a gene. This CDR3 has 14 residues. Germline V gene sequence: CDR1 ENHRY, CDR2 SYGVKD. The CDR3 protein is CAITRDRGAYGYTF. CDR3 nucleotides: TGTGCCATCACCCGGGACAGGGGGGCCTATGGCTACACCTTC.

The chain employs TRBV12-3 or TRBV12-4 and TRBJ1-5; D not resolved. V was pared by 5 bases and J by 4 bases, with 12 bases between. The length of the CDR3 is 14 residues. The CDR3, as DNA: TGTGCCAGCAGTGAATTTGTCCTTAATCAGCCCCAGCATTTT. It is translated as CASSEFVLNQPQHF.

The chain employs TRBV5-1 and TRBJ2-7; no reliable D call. The V end lost 2 bases, the J end lost 3 bases, and 12 bases lay between the germline ends. In germline, CDR1 is SGHRS, CDR2 YFSETQ. CDR3 length equals 14 residues. The CDR3 here is CASSLQTSGYEQYF. The DNA of the CDR3 is TGCGCCAGCAGCTTACAGACCTCAGGCTACGAGCAGTACTTC.

This clonotype appeared many times. This rearrangement joins TRBV6-6 to TRBJ2-3, with 7 nucleotides matching TRBD2. Germline lookup yields CDR1 MNHNY and CDR2 SVGAGI (reference sequence). The length of the CDR3 is 15 residues. After removal of 0 bases from V and 4 bases from J, the junction contained 4 bases not matched to a gene. The CDR3, as DNA: TGTGCCAGCAGTTACTCGGGCGGGAGTGCAGATACGCAGTATTTT. Its translation: CASSYSGGSADTQYF.

V is TRBV10-3 and J is TRBJ1-2, with 10 bases matching TRBD1. The CDR3 consists of 18 residues. Germline V gene sequence: CDR1 ENHRY, CDR2 SYGVKD. Trimming removed 0 bases from V and 6 bases from J; junction bases left unmatched: 13. The chain's CDR3 is CAISESLDRGLSADGYTF. The CDR3 nucleotides read TGTGCCATCAGTGAGTCCTTGGACAGGGGGTTATCAGCGGATGGCTACACCTTC.

The J gene is TRBJ1-1, the V gene TRBV5-1, with D perhaps matching TRBD1 (5 bases). Germline V gives CDR1 SGHRS, CDR2 YFSETQ. V dropped 0 bases and J dropped 3 bases, with 12 bases sitting between them. The CDR3 covers 15 residues. The CDR3 DNA is TGCGCCAGCAGCTTGGAGTTCGGAGGGGACACTGAAGCTTTCTTT. It specifies CASSLEFGGDTEAFF.

This clonotype was recorded at least ten times. The chain employs TRBV29-1 and TRBJ1-1; tentatively, D is TRBD1 (5 bases). V lost 5 bases to trimming and J lost 2 bases, with 18 bases between them. The CDR3 covers 15 residues. Germline-derived CDR1 and CDR2 are SQVTM and ANQGSEA. CDR3 region: CSVYPGRGGNTEAFF. Here the CDR3 DNA reads TGCAGCGTTTACCCTGGGAGGGGAGGAAACACTGAAGCTTTCTTT.

This rearrangement joins TRBV28 to TRBJ2-1; 11 positions match TRBD2. The CDR3 covers 17 residues. J gave up 4 bases and V 1 base, and 6 bases lay outside the gene matches. Germline V gives CDR1 MDHEN, CDR2 SYDVKM. CDR3 in DNA: TGTGCCAGCAGTTTATCCCCGGGACTAGCGGAGTACAATGAGCAGTTCTTC. Encoded protein: CASSLSPGLAEYNEQFF.

This chain connects TRBV25-1 to TRBJ2-1, with TRBD2 as a possible D gene (5 bases). V gave up 4 bases and J gave up 6 bases, with 10 bases separating them. Looked up from germline, CDR1 is MGHDK and CDR2 is SYGVNS. The CDR3 is made up of 13 amino acids. This chain's CDR3 is CASSVRGINEQFF. In DNA, the CDR3 is TGTGCCAGCAGTGTACGGGGAATCAATGAGCAGTTCTTC.

The chain employs TRBV11-2 and TRBJ2-3, with unresolved D. Germline loops: CDR1 SGHAT, CDR2 FQNNGV. This CDR3 is 15 amino acids long. V was pared by 1 base and J by 0 bases, with 8 bases between. The CDR3, as DNA: TGTGCCAGCAGCTTAGGGGCGGTTAGCACAGATACGCAGTATTTT. Protein sequence: CASSLGAVSTDTQYF.

This clonotype was picked up many times. This chain connects TRBV2 to TRBJ1-4, with TRBD1 identical over 7 bases. The trim removed 6 bases at V and 6 bases at J, leaving 4 bases unmatched. CDR3 length: 13 amino acids. Germline V gene sequence: CDR1 SNHLY, CDR2 FYNNEI. The CDR3 here is CASSGTADEKLFF. Written as DNA, the CDR3 is TGTGCCAGCAGCGGGACAGCCGATGAAAAACTGTTTTTT.

In this sample, this clonotype turned up many times. The J gene is TRBJ1-4, the V gene TRBV5-1, with D perhaps matching TRBD1 (5 bases). Between the trimmed V and J ends, which lost 0 bases and 0 bases, there was a span of 15 bases. The CDR3 extends over 18 amino acids. Germline V gene sequence: CDR1 SGHRS, CDR2 YFSETQ. CDR3 DNA sequence: TGCGCCAGCAGCTTGGTCATAGGAGGGGATCCAACTAATGAAAAACTGTTTTTT. Its protein product is CASSLVIGGDPTNEKLFF.

This clonotype was picked up a small number of times. The V gene is TRBV18, the J gene TRBJ1-5, with 9 nucleotides matching TRBD1. The V gene's germline CDR1 is KGHSH and CDR2 LQKENI. The J segment lost 2 bases and the V segment lost 3 bases, leaving 2 bases of the junction unmatched. The CDR3 has 15 residues. The CDR3 region is CASSPDRGRNQPQHF. The CDR3 DNA reads as TGTGCCAGCTCACCGGACAGGGGACGCAATCAGCCCCAGCATTTT.

At least ten counts were recorded for this clonotype. The V gene is TRBV4-2, the J gene TRBJ2-3, with D perhaps given as TRBD1 or TRBD2 (6 bases each). With 0 bases removed from V and 2 bases from J, the gap between germline ends came to 15 bases. The CDR3 loop spans 17 amino acids. Germline V gives CDR1 LGHNA, CDR2 YNFKEQ. This CDR3 reads CASSQDRGQILTDTQYF. CDR3 in DNA: TGTGCCAGCAGCCAAGACCGGGGGCAGATCCTCACAGATACGCAGTATTTT.

This clonotype was seen many times. The rearrangement uses TRBV11-2 and TRBJ2-3, with 9 bases aligning to TRBD2. CDR1 is SGHAT and CDR2 is FQNNGV in the germline V gene. The CDR3 length is 15 residues. Trimming took 5 bases from V and 5 from J; bases not matched to a gene: 8. The CDR3 DNA sequence: TGTGCCAGCAGCCGAACTAGCGGGTCCGGAGATACGCAGTATTTT. Encoded protein: CASSRTSGSGDTQYF.

This clonotype rates as medium-sized. The V and J genes are TRBV11-2 and TRBJ2-3; D call uncertain. Germline lookup yields CDR1 SGHAT and CDR2 FQNNGV. The CDR3 length is 13 residues. V was pared by 0 bases and J by 8 bases, with 9 bases between. The CDR3 DNA reads as TGTGCCAGCAGCTTAGACTTACTCAGTACGCAGTATTTT. Its translation is CASSLDLLSTQYF.

Many counts were recorded for this clonotype. This chain links TRBV15 with TRBJ2-5, with TRBD2 identical over 13 bases. The CDR3 spans 16 residues. The ends lost 3 bases at V and 5 bases at J; junction bases unmatched: 6. Germline CDR1 and CDR2: LNHNV and YYDKDF (reference sequence). CDR3 sequence: CATSRSLAGGDETQYF. DNA for the CDR3: TGTGCCACCAGCAGGTCACTAGCGGGAGGGGATGAGACCCAGTACTTC.

This chain joins TRBV6-5 and TRBJ2-7, with a weak D call TRBD1 (6 bases). Deletions cut 4 bases from V and 3 bases from J, with 19 bases between. CDR1 and CDR2 from the germline V gene are MNHEY and SVGAGI. The CDR3 length is 16 residues. The CDR3 is CASSSFRGDSLYEQYF. In DNA form, the CDR3 reads TGTGCCAGCAGTTCATTCAGGGGAGACTCCCTCTACGAGCAGTACTTC.

This clonotype was observed many times. The chain carries TRBV11-2 and TRBJ1-1; a possible D gene is TRBD1 (5 bases). This CDR3 comprises 12 residues. The V gene's germline CDR1 is SGHAT and CDR2 FQNNGV. Trimming took off 4 bases at V and 9 bases at J, with 12 bases between the two ends. CDR3 sequence reads: CASSSTVLQAFF. As DNA, the CDR3 is TGTGCCAGCAGCTCGACAGTTCTTCAAGCTTTCTTT.

In its sample, this clonotype was seen many times. J is TRBJ2-7 and V is TRBV6-1; D unresolved. The CDR3 has 15 amino acids. Germline loops: CDR1 MNHNS, CDR2 SASEGT. V was cut by 5 bases and J by 2 bases, with 16 bases left in between. In nucleotides, the CDR3 is TGTGCCAGCAGTTATCATTCCGGGTCCACCTACGAGCAGTACTTC. Protein sequence: CASSYHSGSTYEQYF.

This clonotype was observed at least ten times. This rearrangement joins TRBV6-1 to TRBJ2-3, with D perhaps TRBD1 or TRBD2 (6 bases each). Germline CDR1 is MNHNS and CDR2 is SASEGT. The V gene lost 5 bases and the J gene lost 5 bases, with 14 bases spanning the gap. The CDR3 loop spans 14 amino acids. For the CDR3, the DNA is TGTGCCAGCAGTCCTGGAGGGGGGATAGATACGCAGTATTTT. Translated: CASSPGGGIDTQYF.

This clonotype was seen many times. The chain is built from TRBV7-9 and TRBJ2-5; D call uncertain. Trimming removed 4 bases from V and 2 bases from J, with 11 bases in between. Germline lookup yields CDR1 SEHNR and CDR2 FQNEAQ (reference sequence). CDR3 length: 14 amino acids. CDR3 in DNA: TGTGCCAGCAGCTCTTACTCCAATCAAGAGACCCAGTACTTC. The encoded protein is CASSSYSNQETQYF.

This clonotype was observed many times. The genes are TRBV18 and TRBJ2-1; a weak D match, TRBD2 (6 bases). The germline gives CDR1 KGHSH, CDR2 LQKENI. The CDR3 runs to 15 residues. With 0 bases removed from V and 6 bases from J, the gap between germline ends came to 12 bases. The CDR3: CASSPPAGRGNEQFF. CDR3 in DNA: TGTGCCAGCTCACCACCGGCGGGACGGGGCAATGAGCAGTTCTTC.

The chain is built from TRBV5-1 and TRBJ2-7, with 11 bases fitting TRBD2. Germline loops: CDR1 SGHRS, CDR2 YFSETQ. The V segment lost 2 bases and the J segment 6 bases; nucleotides outside the gene matches: 13. This CDR3 is built from 17 residues. This CDR3 reads CASSLGLAGGYSPEQYF. The CDR3 region has the DNA TGCGCCAGCAGCTTAGGGCTAGCGGGAGGATATTCGCCCGAGCAGTACTTC.

On this clonotype: A single base separates this from a much larger clone, so it may be a read error. The rearrangement uses TRBV7-9 and TRBJ2-1; 8 bases fit TRBD2. Germline assignment: CDR1 SEHNR and CDR2 FQNEAQ (reference sequence). This CDR3 is built from 18 residues. CDR3 sequence reads: CASSFPLVAGLSYDEQFF. The CDR3 DNA sequence: TGTGCCAGCAGCTTTCCCTTAGTAGCGGGGTTATCCTACGATGAGCAGTTCTTC.